The next 21 T cell receptor beta chains were all read from a single sample in a study of CD8+CD57+ T cells in acquired aplastic anemia. The study profiled TCR beta VDJ and CDR3 using genomic DNA as template. Each CDR3 protein is one row after TCRdb ran MiXCR on the reads. The data show roughly 300,000 distinct CDR3 sequences, 45% to 70% seen once. The specimen was sorted CD4+, CD8+, or CD8+CD57+ T cells (not recorded which) from PBMCs. Receptors were obtained from a human donor with severe aplastic anemia or a healthy control (not recorded which).

This chain links TRBV12-3 or TRBV12-4 with TRBJ2-4, with D unclear. V lost 6 bases and J 0 bases, leaving 12 bases between the germline ends. The CDR3 length is 15 residues. CDR3 loop: CASRKGKLAKNIQYF. In DNA form, the CDR3 reads TGTGCCAGCAGAAAAGGGAAATTAGCCAAAAACATTCAGTACTTC.

CDR3 DNA sequence: TGTGCCATCAGTGAACGGGAGAACTATGGCTACACCTTC. Translation: CAISERENYGYTF. The chain combines TRBV10-3 with TRBJ1-2, with D uncertain. V dropped 3 bases and J dropped 2 bases, with 7 bases sitting between them. This CDR3 has 13 amino acids. Germline CDR1 reads ENHRY; CDR2 reads SYGVKD.

Concerning this clonotype: The junction does not match germline at one end; this may be a read error. The CDR3 loop is CATSKGNQPQHF. Written as DNA, the CDR3 is TGTGCCACCTCCAAGGGCAATCAGCCTCAGCATTTT. The V call is TRBV24-1, the J call TRBJ1-5; D not certain. Germline CDR1 reads KGHDR; CDR2 reads SFDVKD. CDR3 length: 12 residues.

The chain is built from TRBV24-1 and TRBJ1-2; 11 bases agree with TRBD1. After removal of 5 bases from V and 3 bases from J, the junction contained 10 bases not matched to a gene. Germline CDR1 KGHDR, CDR2 SFDVKD. The CDR3 length is 17 residues. CDR3 nucleotides: TGTGCCACCAGTGCTATTAGACTGGGACAGGGGGACTATGGCTACACCTTC. This sequence encodes CATSAIRLGQGDYGYTF.

On this clonotype: This could be a read error, since a much larger clone is one nucleotide away. This chain links TRBV24-1 with TRBJ2-3; D unresolved. The CDR3 loop spans 14 amino acids. Germline loops: CDR1 KGHDR, CDR2 SFDVKD. This chain's CDR3 is CASSENTRTDTQYF. CDR3 bases: TGTGCCAGCAGTGAAAATACCCGCACAGATACGCAGTATTTT.

This chain uses TRBV24-1 with TRBJ2-7; a weak D match, TRBD1 (9 bases). The CDR3 is made up of 15 amino acids. Per germline, CDR1 KGHDR and CDR2 SFDVKD. V lost 2 bases and J lost 7, with 17 bases in between. The CDR3: CATSDSGTGTREQYF. The CDR3 DNA is TGTGCCACCAGTGATTCCGGGACAGGGACTAGGGAGCAGTACTTC.

Turning to this clonotype: Compared with germline, one end of the junction differs, possibly owing to a read error. The rearrangement joins TRBV20-1 to TRBJ2-4, with 11 bases lining up with TRBD2. CDR1 is DFQATT, CDR2 SNEGSKA, per germline (reference sequence). The CDR3 loop spans 17 amino acids. This CDR3 is CSATQIAGGTRGNIQDF. The CDR3 DNA reads TGCAGTGCTACCCAAATAGCGGGGGGGACAAGGGGCAACATTCAGGACTTC.

Regarding this clonotype: Since a much larger clone is just one base distant, this may be a read error. V and J are TRBV5-1 and TRBJ2-7; 11 bases map to TRBD2. Per the germline V gene, CDR1 is SGHRS and CDR2 is YFSETQ. The CDR3 sequence is 17 residues long. V gave up 1 base and J gave up 7 bases; unmatched junction bases: 13. CDR3 DNA: TGCGCCAGCAGCTTGAGCCCCCCTAGCGGGGGGAACAATGAGCAGTACTTC. Translated, it gives CASSLSPPSGGNNEQYF.

The gene calls are TRBV7-9 and TRBJ2-1; possibly TRBD2 for D (6 bases). Trimming pared 1 base from V and 8 bases from J, leaving 12 bases between. The CDR3 is 14 amino acids. Germline loops: CDR1 SEHNR, CDR2 FQNEAQ (reference sequence). CDR3 sequence reads: CASSLGLASDEQFF. CDR3 nucleotides: TGTGCCAGCAGCTTAGGGCTAGCGAGTGATGAGCAGTTCTTC.

This clonotype was detected many times. The chain has TRBV3-1 and TRBJ1-1; TRBD1 might be the D (5 bases). Trimming removed 6 bases from V and 5 bases from J, with 16 bases in between. CDR1 LGHDT and CDR2 YNNKEL come from the germline V gene (reference sequence). The CDR3 loop spans 14 amino acids. DNA of the CDR3: TGTGCCAGCAGAAAGGCAGGGATCGGGACTGAAGCTTTCTTT. It translates to CASRKAGIGTEAFF.

In its sample, this clonotype was seen many times. This rearrangement joins TRBV18 to TRBJ1-6, with 8 bases aligning to TRBD1. The CDR3 has 13 amino acids. Germline-derived CDR1 and CDR2 are KGHSH and LQKENI. V was clipped by 10 bases and J by 11 bases; unmatched bases: 10. The CDR3 loop reads CATRTGWTAPLHF. CDR3 nucleotide sequence: TGTGCCACCCGGACAGGGTGGACTGCACCCCTCCACTTT.

This clonotype showed up just once. The chain carries TRBV2 and TRBJ2-1, with 11 bases lining up with TRBD2. Germline loops: CDR1 SNHLY, CDR2 FYNNEI. The CDR3 loop spans 18 amino acids. J was trimmed by 0 bases and V by 4 bases; bases with no gene match: 8. The CDR3 loop reads CASSGGLAGGNSYNEQFF. DNA for the CDR3: TGTGCCAGCAGTGGTGGGCTAGCGGGAGGCAACTCCTACAATGAGCAGTTCTTC.

The gene calls are TRBV5-8 and TRBJ2-2, with D perhaps TRBD1 (6 bases). This CDR3 contains 16 residues. The V end lost 2 bases, the J end lost 1 base, and 12 bases lay between the germline ends. Germline V gives CDR1 SGHTS, CDR2 YDEGEE. The CDR3 DNA reads TGTGCCAGCAGCTTACCAGGCAGGGGGAACACCGGGGAGCTGTTTTTT. Residues: CASSLPGRGNTGELFF.

V usage is TRBV7-8 and J usage is TRBJ1-6, with 8 bases that match TRBD1. The CDR3 sequence is 15 residues long. V was clipped by 0 bases and J by 14 bases; unmatched bases: 9. Germline assignment: CDR1 SGHVS and CDR2 FQNEAQ. CDR3 sequence reads: CASSLAGTGPGALHF. CDR3 bases: TGTGCCAGCAGCTTAGCGGGGACAGGCCCGGGGGCCCTCCACTTT.

This sequence joins TRBV5-1 and TRBJ2-2; perhaps TRBD2 as D (5 bases). Germline CDR1 SGHRS, CDR2 YFSETQ. The CDR3 covers 14 residues. The ends were cut back, 4 bases at V and 7 bases at J, with 14 bases in the middle. CDR3 residues: CASSPSGTNGELFF. The CDR3 bases are TGCGCCAGCAGCCCCTCGGGAACCAACGGGGAGCTGTTTTTT.

The CDR3 loop is CASSVLATDTQYF. Here the CDR3 DNA reads TGTGCCAGCAGCGTGCTAGCGACAGATACGCAGTATTTT. The chain joins TRBV9 to TRBJ2-3; D is possibly TRBD2 (6 bases). CDR3 length equals 13 residues. Germline loops: CDR1 SGDLS, CDR2 YYNGEE. V lost 2 bases and J lost 3, with 7 bases in between.

J is TRBJ2-7 and V is TRBV2; the match to TRBD1 covers 10 bases. The V and J ends lost 6 bases and 4 bases, in that order; junction bases with no gene match: 6. CDR3 length equals 14 residues. Per the germline V gene, CDR1 is SNHLY and CDR2 is FYNNEI. This CDR3 reads CASRGGTGVYEQYF. CDR3 coding DNA: TGTGCCAGCAGGGGCGGGACAGGGGTGTACGAGCAGTACTTC.

Comment on this clonotype: The junction and the germline gene differ at one end; a read error may be behind it. The V call is TRBV4-1, the J call TRBJ1-2; D not resolved. This CDR3 comprises 13 residues. CDR1 is MGHRA, CDR2 YSYEKL, per germline. The CDR3 nucleotides are TGCGCCGGCAGCCAAGATTCGGCGGGCGGCTACACCTTC. Translating gives CAGSQDSAGGYTF.

V and J are TRBV20-1 and TRBJ2-2; TRBD2 matches at 10 bases. The ends lost 6 bases at V and 4 bases at J; junction bases unmatched: 5. The CDR3 runs 14 residues. Germline V gene data show CDR1 as DFQATT and CDR2 as SNEGSKA (reference sequence). CDR3 nucleotide sequence: TGCAGTGCGACACTAGCGGGGAGCACCGGGGAGCTGTTTTTT. It translates to CSATLAGSTGELFF.

In its sample, this clonotype was seen many times. The gene calls are TRBV20-1 and TRBJ2-2; 11 bases line up with TRBD1. The CDR3 covers 17 residues. J lost 4 bases, V lost 6 bases, and 13 bases had no gene match. Germline loops: CDR1 DFQATT, CDR2 SNEGSKA (reference sequence). CDR3 sequence: CSATFGQGAGGTGELFF. The CDR3 DNA is TGCAGTGCCACTTTCGGACAGGGGGCGGGTGGCACCGGGGAGCTGTTTTTT.

There are many counts of this clonotype. The chain recombines TRBV5-8 with TRBJ2-5, with 9 bases that match TRBD1. The CDR3 loop spans 14 amino acids. J gave up 3 bases and V 4 bases, and 4 bases lay outside the gene matches. Germline lookup yields CDR1 SGHTS and CDR2 YDEGEE. CDR3 region: CASSEWTGEETQYF. CDR3 coding DNA: TGTGCCAGCAGCGAGTGGACAGGGGAAGAGACCCAGTACTTC.